The 16 T cell receptor beta chains listed next were all sequenced from one sample in a study of blood T cell repertoires in COVID-19. Clones were sequenced by immunoSEQ multiplex PCR, and TCRdb holds only the in-frame ones, with some missing. The repertoire holds 100,000 to 130,000 clones, with just over 85% as singletons. Sequencing input: peripheral blood. The source of these receptors is a human donor in a cohort sampled during active COVID-19.

The V and J genes are TRBV5-4 and TRBJ2-3, with a weak D call TRBD2 (5 bases). Per germline, CDR1 SGHNT and CDR2 YYREEE (reference sequence). The CDR3 has 17 residues. The V gene lost 1 base and the J gene lost 0 bases, with 15 bases spanning the gap. DNA of the CDR3: TGTGCCAGCAGCTTGAGGTTAGCGTCATCTAGCACAGATACGCAGTATTTT. Translation: CASSLRLASSSTDTQYF.

V and J are TRBV9 and TRBJ2-7, with a possible D match to TRBD2 (5 bases). The germline V gene has CDR1 SGDLS and CDR2 YYNGEE. There are 15 residues in the CDR3. The V and J ends lost 2 bases and 0 bases respectively, with 12 bases between them. CDR3 protein: CASSVGSVISYEQYF. DNA of the CDR3: TGTGCCAGCAGCGTTGGTAGCGTAATCTCCTACGAGCAGTACTTC.

The CDR3 DNA sequence: TGTGCCAGCAGCTCAGACAGGCACTCACCCCTCCACTTT. Translation gives CASSSDRHSPLHF. The chain combines TRBV9 with TRBJ1-6, with D perhaps TRBD1 (6 bases). Germline lookup yields CDR1 SGDLS and CDR2 YYNGEE. CDR3 length: 13 amino acids. V lost 4 bases, J lost 10 bases, and 12 bases lay in between.

The sample holds a few counts of this clone. V is TRBV27 and J is TRBJ1-6; D perhaps matches TRBD1 (6 bases). V was shortened by 3 bases and J by 3 bases, with 12 bases between the two germline ends. The CDR3 extends over 16 amino acids. Germline CDR1 MNHEY, CDR2 SMNVEV (reference sequence). The CDR3 DNA sequence: TGTGCCAGCAGTTTGGGGCAGGGGATCTATAATTCACCCCTCCACTTT. This codes for CASSLGQGIYNSPLHF.

This chain uses TRBV7-2 with TRBJ2-3; a weak D match, TRBD1 (6 bases). Trimming pared 5 bases from V and 7 bases from J, leaving 16 bases between. In germline, CDR1 is SGHTA, CDR2 FQGNSA. The CDR3 is 14 residues long. In nucleotides, the CDR3 is TGTGCCAGCAGCCCCAACCGGGACATCTATACGCAGTATTTT. It codes for CASSPNRDIYTQYF.

V usage is TRBV9 and J usage is TRBJ1-3; tentative D call: TRBD1 (6 bases). This CDR3 comprises 15 residues. V was pared by 4 bases and J by 1 base, with 12 bases between. CDR1 and CDR2 from the germline V gene are SGDLS and YYNGEE. The CDR3 is CASSHGGASGNTIYF. The CDR3 DNA reads as TGTGCCAGCAGCCACGGGGGGGCATCTGGAAACACCATATATTTT.

The chain couples TRBV5-6 to TRBJ2-1; D might be TRBD2 (5 bases). CDR1 SGHDT and CDR2 YYEEEE come from the germline V gene. With 5 bases removed from V and 7 bases from J, the gap between germline ends came to 7 bases. This CDR3 spans 11 amino acids. CDR3 DNA: TGTGCCAGCAGTTCGGGGAATGAGCAGTTCTTC. Translation gives CASSSGNEQFF. The entire variable domain, with the rest obtained from reference TRBV5-6 and TRBJ2-1, is as follows: DAGVTQSPTHLIKTRGQQVTLRCSPKSGHDTVSWYQQALGQGPQFIFQYYEEEERQRGNFPDRFSGHQFPNYSSELNVNALLLGDSALYLCASSSGNEQFFGPGTRLTVL.

V is TRBV5-5 and J is TRBJ2-7, with D perhaps matching TRBD2 (5 bases). Trimming pared 4 bases from V and 3 bases from J, leaving 17 bases between. The CDR3 has 15 residues. Germline loops: CDR1 SGHKS, CDR2 YYEKEE (reference sequence). The CDR3 loop reads CASSTTPTGSYEQYF. The CDR3 coding sequence is TGTGCCAGCAGCACGACCCCCACGGGGAGCTACGAGCAGTACTTC.

J is TRBJ2-3 and V is TRBV11-1; D possibly corresponds to TRBD2 (5 bases). The germline gives CDR1 SGHAT, CDR2 FQDESV (reference sequence). V lost 3 bases, J lost 0 bases, and 10 bases lay in between. The CDR3 is 15 amino acids. In nucleotides, the CDR3 is TGTGCCAGCAGCTTCGAAGCGGCGAGCACAGATACGCAGTATTTT. It translates to CASSFEAASTDTQYF.

The chain links TRBV5-1 to TRBJ2-3, with TRBD2 matching over 14 bases. V lost 4 bases to trimming and J lost 3 bases; unmatched junction nucleotides: 7. Germline CDR1 reads SGHRS; CDR2 reads YFSETQ. This CDR3 has 17 amino acids. Here the CDR3 DNA reads TGCGCCAGCAGCCTGGGACTAGCGGGAGCTGAAACAGATACGCAGTATTTT. Encoded protein: CASSLGLAGAETDTQYF.

The chain carries TRBV5-1 and TRBJ1-6; the D gene is possibly TRBD1 (6 bases). The germline V gene encodes CDR1 SGHRS and CDR2 YFSETQ. Trimming took 2 bases from V and 14 from J, leaving 17 bases between them. The CDR3 consists of 14 residues. CDR3 sequence: CASSFGGPQRTLHF. The CDR3 DNA sequence: TGCGCCAGCAGCTTCGGGGGGCCACAGAGGACCCTCCACTTT.

This chain links TRBV30 with TRBJ2-2, with TRBD1 matching over 10 bases. Germline-derived CDR1 and CDR2 are GTSNPN and SVGIG (reference sequence). The CDR3 sequence is 15 residues long. Unmatched junction bases numbered 6, after V lost 3 bases and J lost 5 bases. The CDR3 nucleotides read TGTGCCTGGAGCCCCGGGACAGGGGTTACCGGGGAGCTGTTTTTT. As protein: CAWSPGTGVTGELFF.

V is TRBV25-1 and J is TRBJ2-1; D is uncertain. Germline loops: CDR1 MGHDK, CDR2 SYGVNS. The CDR3 runs to 15 residues. V lost 3 bases to trimming and J lost 5 bases, with 14 bases between them. Written as DNA, the CDR3 is TGTGCCAGCAGTGACCCGACTTCACGGGACAATGAGCAGTTCTTC. It is translated as CASSDPTSRDNEQFF. Variable domain in full (rest from reference TRBV25-1 and TRBJ2-1): EADIYQTPRYLVIGTGKKITLECSQTMGHDKMYWYQQDPGMELHLIHYSYGVNSTEKGDLSSESTVSRIRTEHFPLTLESARPSHTSQYLCASSDPTSRDNEQFFGPGTRLTVL.

This chain uses TRBV7-9 with TRBJ1-4; 9 bases line up with TRBD1. Germline trimming cut 2 bases from V and 8 bases from J; bases unmatched to any gene: 9. Germline assignment: CDR1 SEHNR and CDR2 FQNEAQ (reference sequence). The length of the CDR3 is 16 residues. The CDR3 bases are TGTGCCAGCAGCTTAATCTTAGGGACAGGGACCGAAAAACTGTTTTTT. Its translation: CASSLILGTGTEKLFF.

This clone was picked up one time. As DNA, the CDR3 is TGTGCCAGCAGTTCCGGGACAGCCCAGCCCCAGCATTTT. Translated: CASSSGTAQPQHF. The J gene is TRBJ1-5, the V gene TRBV27, with 7 bases that match TRBD1. CDR1 MNHEY and CDR2 SMNVEV come from the germline V gene (reference sequence). The CDR3 has 13 amino acids. Trimming at V came to 4 bases and at J to 7 bases, leaving 4 bases not matched to a gene.

V and J are TRBV19 and TRBJ2-1, with TRBD2 matching over 7 bases. Germline V gives CDR1 LNHDA, CDR2 SQIVND (reference sequence). This CDR3 spans 16 amino acids. V lost 9 bases to trimming and J lost 3 bases; unmatched junction nucleotides: 14. The CDR3 loop is CASTEARGGDYNEQFF. The CDR3 bases are TGTGCCAGCACCGAAGCCCGGGGAGGGGACTACAATGAGCAGTTCTTC.